This TCR beta chain comes out of a study of Graves' ophthalmopathy and Graves' hyperthyroidism. This clonotype occurred many times. Its matching antigen is unknown. In this cohort's terms, stable hyperthyroidism meant no ophthalmopathy by 18 months of follow-up. PBMCs were isolated from a roughly 10 ml sample of fresh peripheral blood. Amplifying from RNA transcripts, the study obtained TCR beta CDR3 regions. After a first-round RT-PCR with HTBI primers, a second-round multiplex PCR was run. TCRdb reprocessed the multiplex PCR reads with MiXCR, giving one entry per CDR3 protein. This table holds about 620,000 distinct CDR3 sequences, 22% found once. This CDR3 comprises 11 residues. Germline assignment: CDR1 SGHRS and CDR2 YFSETQ. The trim removed 8 bases at V and 10 bases at J, leaving 8 bases unmatched. Study results and limitations: The model reached roughly 70% sensitivity and approximately 72% specificity for predicting ophthalmopathy progression. Most clonotypes expanded in thyroid above 0.001 frequency were present in blood too.

J is TRBJ1-1 and V is TRBV5-1; 7 bases fit TRBD1. The specimen was peripheral blood. The clonotype originates from a woman under 30 with stable Graves' hyperthyroidism. Some clones in this sample may be carry-over from other donors' samples. The DNA of the CDR3 is TGCGCCAGTGGGACAGATGGGGCAGCTTTCTTT. Translated: CASGTDGAAFF.